This record concerns one TCR beta chain sequence. The CDR3 consists of 16 residues. J was trimmed by 6 bases and V by 4 bases; bases with no gene match: 14. CDR1 SGDLS and CDR2 YYNGEE come from the germline V gene. The sample belongs to a study of cytomegalovirus exposure and HLA in healthy donors. Healthy bone marrow donors made up the donors. The PCR employed 60 Vbeta primers together with 13 Jbeta primers. Sequencing was performed with immunoSEQ multiplex PCR; in TCRdb, only in-frame clones are kept and a portion is missing. The sample contains 180,000 or so clones, roughly 80% of which appear only once.

The sequenced sample was PBMCs. This chain joins TRBV9 and TRBJ2-3; 7 positions agree with TRBD2. The source is a female donor in good health and CMV-seronegative. The CDR3 loop reads CASSHYGAGPPDTQYF. DNA for the CDR3: TGTGCCAGCAGCCACTACGGAGCGGGACCCCCGGATACGCAGTATTTT.